The following is a T cell receptor (beta chain) sequence with its context. Its specificity is not known. The sample belongs to a study of T-cell memory formation after mild COVID-19. Study summary: Each donor largely had its own TCR clusters. Points from the study as a whole: Mostly located in CM and EM were contracting CD4+ clones, with contracting CD8+ clones located in EMRA. The study found balanced CD4/CD8 in clones contracting day 15 to 85 and a CD4+ lean in later expanders. The appearance of some responding clones in pre-infection memory suggested that cross-reactive memory joined.

CDR3 length: 16 amino acids. V lost 0 bases and J lost 4, with 14 bases in between. CDR1 MGHRA and CDR2 YSYEKL come from the germline V gene. One entry per CDR3 protein results from TCRdb running MiXCR on the 5' RACE reads. Of 200,000 to 250,000 distinct CDR3 sequences in the sample, 9.5% are singletons; the top ten hold 3.5% to 4%. The receptor's source is a young man who had mild COVID-19 (a few samples of this study predate the infection). Cell type and time point are not known. Material for sequencing was PBMCs or a T cell subset sorted from them (not recorded which). The chain is built from TRBV4-1 and TRBJ2-3; D might be TRBD1 or TRBD2, each matching 6 bases. The CDR3: CASSQEFEGGPDTQYF. Here the CDR3 DNA reads TGCGCCAGCAGCCAAGAATTTGAGGGGGGACCAGATACGCAGTATTTT.